The clone carrying this T cell receptor (beta chain) has more than one count but fewer than ten. Its antigen remains unidentified. The data are from a study of beta chain features in type 1 diabetes. Study-level points and caveats: Shorter templates may be favored by PCR, equally so in patients and controls.

Germline CDR1 and CDR2: SGHDT and YYEEEE. V lost 1 base and J lost 6, with 26 bases in between. The CDR3 sequence is 18 residues long. Investigators reverse transcribed all isolated RNA, so they sequenced expressed TCRB transcripts. Clones were read by immunoSEQ multiplex PCR, and TCRdb kept only the in-frame ones, dropping some. The sample records over 700,000 clones, 15% to 20% being singletons. The receptor was derived from a young woman in good health. The gene calls are TRBV5-6 and TRBJ2-7; D might be TRBD2 (6 bases). Specimen: naive CD4+ T cells from blood. The CDR3 region is CASSLFLPLSGVTREQYF. The CDR3 bases are TGTGCCAGCAGCTTGTTTCTCCCGCTATCGGGGGTGACGCGCGAGCAGTACTTC.